This T cell receptor (beta chain) was sequenced in a study of cytomegalovirus exposure and HLA in healthy donors. Study information: In an early release, HLA-typed donors contributed about 80 million unique TCR sequences. Points from the study as a whole: Presence/absence analyses assumed roughly uniform sequencing depth across donors.

Points on this clone: The antigen is undetermined.

Donors counted as nominally healthy when sampled, yet unrecorded immune exposures were likely. The PCR had 60 Vbeta and 13 Jbeta primers. Libraries were prepared by immunoSEQ multiplex PCR; TCRdb keeps only in-frame clonotypes and omits some of them. The table has over 150,000 clones, around 77% seen once; the top ten hold 2% to 2.5%. Sequencing was performed on PBMCs. The receptor's source is a man aged 45-65 years in good health and CMV-seropositive.

The CDR3 region is CASSGGGADTQYF. DNA of the CDR3: TGTGCCAGCAGTGGCGGGGGGGCAGATACGCAGTATTTT. V gene TRBV6-4 combines with J gene TRBJ2-3; 9 nucleotides line up with TRBD2. V was clipped by 4 bases and J by 4 bases; unmatched bases: 0. The CDR3 contains 13 residues. CDR1 is MRHNA, CDR2 SNTAGT, per germline.